This TCR beta chain was documented in a study of shared clonotypes between healthy human individuals. Study findings and constraints: Sorted-subset samples were not fully sequenced, rarefaction indicated. Clonotype sharing among donors, it was expected, would be affected by sequencing depth.

In the case of this clone: The antigen remains undetermined. At one end, the junction sequence differs from germline, possibly due to a read error.

The CDR3 length is 14 residues. Germline loops: CDR1 SNHLY, CDR2 FYNNEI. Authors' analysis steps: ImmunoSEQ supplied junction-only sequences lacking quality scores, so filtering was different. Sequencing used immunoSEQ multiplex PCR; TCRdb keeps in-frame clones, though not all of them. V and J calls and clone size are given by that table; D and trimming were obtained from the DNA. The sample consists of 1.6 million or so clones, 98% of them appearing once. V is TRBV2 and J is TRBJ2-2, with TRBD1 matching over 9 bases. The TCR sequence derives from a man between 25 and 39 years old in good health. Sequenced material: naive CD4+ T cells sorted from blood. Subset given: CD45RA+ positively selected. CDR3 nucleotide sequence: TGTGCCAGCGTAGGGACAGGGAACGCCGGGGAGCTGTTTTTT. It yields the protein CASVGTGNAGELFF.